Each of the 16 T cell receptor beta chains below was sequenced from the same sample in a study of preoperative IRX-2 immunotherapy in early breast cancer. The assay was immunoSEQ multiplex PCR, and TCRdb's table has in-frame clones only and misses some. This sample has 30,000 to 45,000 clones, with approximately 85% found just once. Indicated treatment: preoperative locoregional IRX-2 cytokine immunotherapy. The source material was lymph node tissue, sampled after IRX-2 immunotherapy. The receptors derive from a human donor with breast cancer.

The genes are TRBV6-8 and TRBJ2-1, with 12 bases matching TRBD2. V was pared by 5 bases and J by 1 base, with 6 bases of the junction left unmatched. The germline V gene encodes CDR1 MNHGY and CDR2 SAAAGT. This CDR3 has 17 amino acids. As DNA, the CDR3 is TGTGCCAGCAGTGGGTATGGACTAGCGGGATCCTACAATGAGCAGTTCTTC. Protein sequence: CASSGYGLAGSYNEQFF.

The chain couples TRBV6-8 to TRBJ2-1; 12 positions agree with TRBD2. Per the germline V gene, CDR1 is MNHGY and CDR2 is SAAAGT. Germline trimming cut 5 bases from V and 7 bases from J; bases unmatched to any gene: 9. This CDR3 contains 16 residues. CDR3 sequence: CASSQWTSGDRNEQFF. Here the CDR3 DNA reads TGTGCCAGCAGTCAGTGGACTAGCGGGGATAGAAATGAGCAGTTCTTC.

The chain carries TRBV30 and TRBJ1-4; TRBD1 matches 7 bases. Germline CDR1 reads GTSNPN; CDR2 reads SVGIG (reference sequence). J lost 7 bases, V lost 3 bases, and 11 bases had no gene match. The CDR3 consists of 15 residues. The CDR3 DNA reads as TGTGCCTGGAGAAAAGGGGGCGAAAGGGTTGAAAAACTGTTTTTT. It yields the protein CAWRKGGERVEKLFF.

The chain links TRBV5-1 to TRBJ2-1; 8 nucleotides agree with TRBD2. Germline lookup yields CDR1 SGHRS and CDR2 YFSETQ. Trimming cost V 0 bases and J 2 bases; bases outside gene matches: 7. CDR3 size: 17 residues. In DNA, the CDR3 is TGCGCCAGCAGCTTGGCACCCAGCGGGGGAGCCTACAATGAGCAGTTCTTC. Amino acid sequence: CASSLAPSGGAYNEQFF.

This clone was seen a few times. The chain employs TRBV11-3 and TRBJ1-3; D is perhaps TRBD1 (5 bases). The V end lost 4 bases, the J end lost 0 bases, and 16 bases lay between the germline ends. This CDR3 comprises 17 residues. CDR1 and CDR2 from the germline V gene are SGHNT and YENEEA. CDR3 nucleotides: TGTGCCAGCAGCTCCCGACAGCCCTTAAGCTCTGGAAACACCATATATTTT. Translating gives CASSSRQPLSSGNTIYF.

This chain links TRBV5-1 with TRBJ1-5, with 7 bases that match TRBD1. The CDR3 contains 14 residues. V was pared by 4 bases and J by 2 bases, with 3 bases of the junction left unmatched. Germline CDR1 reads SGHRS; CDR2 reads YFSETQ. For the CDR3, the DNA is TGCGCCAGCAGCCGGACAGGAGGCAATCAGCCCCAGCATTTT. As protein: CASSRTGGNQPQHF.

The V gene is TRBV10-2, the J gene TRBJ1-5; no firm D call. Between the trimmed V and J ends, which lost 4 bases and 7 bases, there was a span of 14 bases. The CDR3 has 14 residues. Per the germline V gene, CDR1 is WSHSY and CDR2 is SAAADI. CDR3 in DNA: TGCGCCAGCAGTGCGGCTCAATTGGGGCAGCCCCAGCATTTT. Its translation: CASSAAQLGQPQHF.

This clone was detected only a few times. J is TRBJ1-5 and V is TRBV6-8; 7 bases fit TRBD1. Trimming cost V 5 bases and J 4 bases; bases outside gene matches: 2. The CDR3 extends over 13 amino acids. Germline-derived CDR1 and CDR2 are MNHGY and SAAAGT. CDR3: CASSQGGNQPQHF. DNA of the CDR3: TGTGCCAGCAGTCAGGGGGGGAATCAGCCCCAGCATTTT.

The chain couples TRBV5-1 to TRBJ2-5, with D perhaps given as TRBD1 or TRBD2 (5 bases each). Germline lookup yields CDR1 SGHRS and CDR2 YFSETQ. The CDR3 extends over 15 amino acids. Between the trimmed V and J ends, which lost 6 bases and 1 base, there was a span of 16 bases. CDR3 bases: TGCGCCAGCACCGGGACGCATACAGGCCAAGAGACCCAGTACTTC. Translation: CASTGTHTGQETQYF. Filled out from reference TRBV5-1 and TRBJ2-5, the complete variable domain reads KAGVTQTPRYLIKTRGQQVTLSCSPISGHRSVSWYQQTPGQGLQFLFEYFSETQRNKGNFPGRFSGRQFSNSRSEMNVSTLELGDSALYLCASTGTHTGQETQYFGPGTRLLVL.

The J gene is TRBJ2-7, the V gene TRBV28; 7 bases are shared with TRBD1. The CDR3 loop spans 15 amino acids. CDR1 is MDHEN and CDR2 is SYDVKM in the germline V gene. The V and J ends lost 1 base and 4 bases, in that order; junction bases with no gene match: 7. DNA for the CDR3: TGTGCCAGCAGTTTATACCGGGACAGCCGATACGAGCAGTACTTC. Protein product: CASSLYRDSRYEQYF. The whole variable domain, filled in from reference TRBV28 and TRBJ2-7, reads DVKVTQSSRYLVKRTGEKVFLECVQDMDHENMFWYRQDPGLGLRLIYFSYDVKMKEKGDIPEGYSVSREKKERFSLILESASTNQTSMYLCASSLYRDSRYEQYFGPGTRLTVT.

The chain joins TRBV6-8 to TRBJ2-1, with D perhaps matching TRBD1 or TRBD2 (5 bases each). Germline V gene lookup returns CDR1 MNHGY and CDR2 SAAAGT. The CDR3 runs 15 residues. V lost 6 bases to trimming and J lost 3 bases, with 15 bases between them. CDR3 amino acids: CASRTPGRNYNEQFF. CDR3 in DNA: TGTGCCAGCAGAACACCGGGACGTAACTACAATGAGCAGTTCTTC.

The chain links TRBV5-1 to TRBJ1-3; 9 nucleotides align to TRBD1. The CDR3 length is 14 residues. Germline CDR1 and CDR2: SGHRS and YFSETQ. With 4 bases clipped from V and 5 bases from J, the junction kept 4 bases outside the gene matches. Written as DNA, the CDR3 is TGCGCCAGCAGCGCGGGACAGGGCAGAAACACCATATATTTT. It yields the protein CASSAGQGRNTIYF.

A single count supports this clone. This rearrangement joins TRBV5-1 to TRBJ2-3, with 8 bases that match TRBD2. Germline V CDR1 and CDR2: SGHRS, YFSETQ. V lost 6 bases and J lost 1; bases outside the gene matches: 7. CDR3 length equals 15 residues. Here the CDR3 DNA reads TGCGCCAGCACCGTGAGCGGGGGAGGCACAGATACGCAGTATTTT. This sequence encodes CASTVSGGGTDTQYF.

This chain joins TRBV6-8 and TRBJ2-7; tentative D call: TRBD1 (5 bases). Germline values: CDR1 MNHGY, CDR2 SAAAGT. V gave up 9 bases and J gave up 0 bases, with 9 bases separating them. The CDR3 is 12 residues long. CDR3 sequence: CASKRGSYEQYF. The CDR3 coding sequence is TGTGCCAGTAAAAGGGGCTCCTACGAGCAGTACTTC.

This rearrangement joins TRBV6-8 to TRBJ1-6, with D perhaps TRBD1 (5 bases). This CDR3 region has 14 residues. Germline assignment: CDR1 MNHGY and CDR2 SAAAGT. Trimming pared 2 bases from V and 6 bases from J, leaving 8 bases between. CDR3 loop: CASSYVGPNSPLHF. The CDR3 coding sequence is TGTGCCAGCAGTTACGTGGGGCCTAATTCACCCCTCCACTTT.

The chain carries TRBV30 and TRBJ2-7; D uncertain. Trimming removed 6 bases at V and 1 base at J, with 10 bases between. CDR3 size: 12 residues. Per germline, CDR1 GTSNPN and CDR2 SVGIG (reference sequence). The CDR3 sequence: CACRTSSYEQYF. As DNA, the CDR3 is TGTGCCTGCCGGACGTCGTCCTACGAGCAGTACTTC.